This TCR beta chain was retrieved from a study of beta chain features in type 1 diabetes. Study details: Examined across all samples were approximately 99 million sorted cells.

This CDR3 has 14 residues. Germline loops: CDR1 MNHEY, CDR2 SVGAGI. With 6 bases clipped from V and 2 bases from J, the junction kept 2 bases outside the gene matches. The authors reverse transcribed all of the isolated RNA, so sequencing captured expressed TCRB transcripts. TCRdb's copy holds only in-frame clones and misses some; the assay was immunoSEQ multiplex PCR. The sample includes fewer than 200,000 clones, about 13% of them seen just once. In its sample, this clone was seen a few times. Sequencing used central memory CD4+ T cells from blood. This chain connects TRBV6-5 to TRBJ2-1; 9 bases line up with TRBD2. The sequence was obtained from a woman in her late teens or twenties in good health. The CDR3 sequence: CASSPSGTYNEQFF. CDR3 nucleotides: TGTGCCAGCAGCCCTAGCGGGACCTACAATGAGCAGTTCTTC.